Listed here are 5 T cell receptor beta chains from one sample, sequenced in a study of post-analysis software for immune sequencing data. These receptors' antigens are unknown. Carried by the TCR beta cDNA libraries were unique molecular identifiers. One entry per CDR3 protein results from TCRdb running MiXCR on the PCR reads. The sample holds 800,000 to 950,000 distinct CDR3 sequences, under 70% seen once. Study outcomes and limitations: Five TRBV segments appeared more often in patients than in controls, and TRBV5-6, TRBV5-1 and TRBV20-1 were among these.

Material for sequencing was blood. The receptors originated from a girl aged 10-17 years with multiple sclerosis.

The gene calls are TRBV20-1 and TRBJ2-5, with 7 bases identical to TRBD2. V lost 4 bases to trimming and J lost 2 bases; unmatched junction nucleotides: 10. The CDR3 covers 15 residues. In germline, CDR1 is DFQATT, CDR2 SNEGSKA (reference sequence). This chain's CDR3 is CSATIAGGPQETQYF. The DNA for the CDR3 is TGCAGTGCTACGATAGCGGGCGGACCTCAAGAGACCCAGTACTTC.

The gene calls are TRBV15 and TRBJ2-7; 7 positions agree with TRBD1. The V gene end was trimmed by 4 bases and the J gene end by 2 bases; junction bases not matched to a gene: 8. Germline CDR1 reads LNHNV; CDR2 reads YYDKDF (reference sequence). The CDR3 consists of 15 residues. As DNA, the CDR3 is TGTGCCACCAGCAATGGACAGGCCCACCCCTACGAGCAGTACTTC. This translates into CATSNGQAHPYEQYF.

The chain is built from TRBV5-1 and TRBJ2-1, with D possibly being TRBD2 (6 bases). V was cut by 0 bases and J by 0 bases, with 16 bases left in between. Germline values: CDR1 SGHRS, CDR2 YFSETQ. The CDR3 is 18 residues long. CDR3 nucleotides: TGCGCCAGCAGCTTGGCCCAGCGGGCGTGGAGCTCCTACAATGAGCAGTTCTTC. Residues: CASSLAQRAWSSYNEQFF.

This clonotype appeared a few times. At one end, the junction sequence differs from germline, possibly due to a read error. The V call is TRBV7-7, the J call TRBJ2-3, with 12 positions matching TRBD2. CDR1 and CDR2 (germline): SSHAT, FNYEAQ (reference sequence). The CDR3 sequence is 15 residues long. CDR3 coding DNA: TGTGCTAGCAGCAGACTAGCGGGAGTATCAGATACGCAGTATTTT. As protein: CASSRLAGVSDTQYF. The full variable domain, completed using reference TRBV7-7 and TRBJ2-3, is GAGVSQSPRYKVTKRGQDVTLRCDPISSHATLYWYQQALGQGPEFLTYFNYEAQPDKSGLPSDRFSAERPEGSISTLTIQRTEQRDSAMYRCASSRLAGVSDTQYFGPGTRLTVL.

The chain combines TRBV20-1 with TRBJ2-5; TRBD2 aligns across 8 bases. V was clipped by 6 bases and J by 1 base; unmatched bases: 10. Germline CDR1 reads DFQATT; CDR2 reads SNEGSKA (reference sequence). The length of the CDR3 is 15 residues. The CDR3 coding sequence is TGCAGTGCGGGTGTAGCGGGAATGCGCCAAGAGACCCAGTACTTC. It specifies CSAGVAGMRQETQYF.